This TCR beta chain was captured by sequencing in a study of T cells in Graves' hyperthyroidism and ophthalmopathy. For the study at large: Before treatment of any kind, peripheral blood was taken at initial diagnosis. General study findings and limits: Peripheral blood also featured most of the thyroid clonotypes expanded above 0.001. A 13 V-J signature model discriminated ophthalmopathy versus stable hyperthyroidism.

On this clonotype itself: The antigen remains unidentified. It is likely a read error, because the conserved phenylalanine at the end of the CDR3 is missing.

TCR beta CDR3 sequences were amplified from RNA transcripts. The HTBI primer set served for first-round RT-PCR of the TCR CDR3. MiXCR was run by TCRdb on the multiplex PCR reads, yielding one entry per CDR3 protein. The table includes 500,000 to 650,000 distinct CDR3 sequences, roughly 15% detected once. Trimming took 5 bases from V and 5 from J; bases not matched to a gene: 8. Germline assignment: CDR1 MNHEY and CDR2 SMNVEV (reference sequence). This CDR3 contains 16 residues. V usage is TRBV27 and J usage is TRBJ2-2, with 10 bases fitting TRBD1. Specimen: blood. This sequence was found in a woman aged 40-49 years with Graves' hyperthyroidism. The CDR3, as DNA: TGTGCCAGCAGTCCGAGGACAGGGGGTGGGACCGGGGAGCTGTTTCTT. Translating gives CASSPRTGGGTGELFL.